One and the same sample provided the 5 T cell receptor beta chains below, sequenced in a study of shared clonotypes between healthy human individuals. CD45RO negativity and positive selection for CCR7 defined naive CD8 cells, a population that excluded terminally differentiated effector memory CD45RA+ cells. TCRdb's table, derived via immunoSEQ multiplex PCR, lists solely in-frame clones and lacks some. Counted here are 1.5 million to 2.5 million clones, roughly 94% occurring once; the ten biggest clones make up 0.9% to 1.5%. Sequencing was done on a sample of naive CD8+ T cells sorted from blood. Receptors were obtained from a man aged 18 to 29 in good health.

The chain recombines TRBV6-5 with TRBJ2-5; 10 bases match TRBD1. The ends lost 6 bases at V and 4 bases at J; junction bases unmatched: 8. Germline V gives CDR1 MNHEY, CDR2 SVGAGI. The CDR3 extends over 15 amino acids. In nucleotides, the CDR3 is TGTGCCAGCAGGCCGACAGGGGGCTATGGAGAGACCCAGTACTTC. It yields the protein CASRPTGGYGETQYF.

J is TRBJ2-7 and V is TRBV10-1; 12 nucleotides align to TRBD1. The CDR3 runs to 14 residues. Germline-derived CDR1 and CDR2 are WNHNN and SYGVQD (reference sequence). CDR3 in amino acids: CAAITGTGGDEQYF. The CDR3 DNA is TGCGCGGCTATTACCGGGACAGGGGGCGACGAGCAGTACTTC.

The chain carries TRBV11-2 and TRBJ2-7; no definite D call. Germline assignment: CDR1 SGHAT and CDR2 FQNNGV. The CDR3 extends over 15 amino acids. Trimming took off 1 base at V and 0 bases at J, with 10 bases between the two ends. CDR3 bases: TGTGCCAGCAGCTTAGCTCCAACCTCCTCCTACGAGCAGTACTTC. As protein: CASSLAPTSSYEQYF.

V is TRBV2 and J is TRBJ1-4; 7 bases match TRBD1. CDR1 SNHLY and CDR2 FYNNEI come from the germline V gene. The CDR3 extends over 15 amino acids. The V gene end was trimmed by 4 bases and the J gene end by 7 bases; junction bases not matched to a gene: 9. The CDR3 coding sequence is TGTGCCAGCAGTGGCTGGACAGGCGAGCCTGAAAAACTGTTTTTT. Its translation: CASSGWTGEPEKLFF.

About this clone: Different DNA sequences within this sample yield the same CDR3. The chain has TRBV9 and TRBJ1-1; D call uncertain. The CDR3 has 13 residues. V dropped 4 bases and J dropped 1 base, with 8 bases sitting between them. Germline-derived CDR1 and CDR2 are SGDLS and YYNGEE. DNA for the CDR3: TGTGCCAGCAGCCCAGAAGGGAACACTGAAGCTTTCTTT. Translated, it gives CASSPEGNTEAFF.